A single sample is the source of the 25 T cell receptor beta chains below, sequenced in a study of T cells in localized non-small cell lung cancer. This table comes from immunoSEQ multiplex PCR, and its TCRdb copy is limited to in-frame clones, with some not included. Among tens of thousands of clones listed, roughly four fifths were seen once. Sequencing used peripheral blood, obtained before any cancer treatment. These receptors were collected from an older female donor with stage II squamous cell lung carcinoma.

This clone was seen a single time. The chain joins TRBV10-3 to TRBJ1-4, with TRBD1 as a possible D gene (5 bases). The V gene's germline CDR1 is ENHRY and CDR2 SYGVKD. CDR3 size: 15 residues. Between the trimmed V and J ends, which lost 2 bases and 2 bases, there was a span of 9 bases. The CDR3 protein is CAISEGAGTNEKLFF. The CDR3 bases are TGTGCCATCAGTGAGGGGGCTGGGACTAATGAAAAACTGTTTTTT.

The chain has TRBV4-1 and TRBJ1-1; the D is unclear. Germline loops: CDR1 MGHRA, CDR2 YSYEKL. V lost 3 bases to trimming and J lost 0 bases, with 20 bases between them. The CDR3 length is 18 residues. This CDR3 reads CASSHPTSDANLNTEAFF. Written as DNA, the CDR3 is TGCGCCAGCAGCCACCCTACCAGTGACGCCAATCTGAACACTGAAGCTTTCTTT.

The rearrangement links TRBV4-2 to TRBJ2-7; TRBD2 aligns across 8 bases. Germline lookup yields CDR1 LGHNA and CDR2 YNFKEQ. The CDR3 length is 17 residues. Trimming removed 3 bases from V and 2 bases from J; junction bases left unmatched: 12. The CDR3 protein is CASSQVRPAGVAYEQYF. The CDR3 region has the DNA TGTGCCAGCAGCCAGGTCCGACCAGCGGGGGTAGCCTACGAGCAGTACTTC.

This clone was seen more than once but under ten times. The chain uses TRBV5-1 and TRBJ1-6, with 9 positions matching TRBD1. The V gene's germline CDR1 is SGHRS and CDR2 YFSETQ. The CDR3 covers 16 residues. The J segment lost 7 bases and the V segment lost 5 bases, leaving 10 bases of the junction unmatched. The CDR3 bases are TGCGCCAGCAGGCAAACCCCAGGACAGGGGAATTCACCCCTCCACTTT. Translated, it gives CASRQTPGQGNSPLHF.

The chain couples TRBV4-3 to TRBJ2-7; 7 nucleotides align to TRBD2. This CDR3 region has 16 residues. Germline V gene lookup returns CDR1 LGHNA and CDR2 YSLEER. V trimming: 0 bases; J trimming: 2 bases; junction bases outside the gene matches: 7. CDR3 residues: CASSQDLGGGAYEQYF. CDR3 bases: TGCGCCAGCAGCCAAGATCTGGGGGGGGGAGCCTACGAGCAGTACTTC.

The genes are TRBV18 and TRBJ1-6; tentative D call: TRBD1 (5 bases). In germline, CDR1 is KGHSH, CDR2 LQKENI. Trimming took 4 bases from V and 7 from J, leaving 8 bases between them. This CDR3 contains 13 residues. CDR3 nucleotide sequence: TGTGCCAGCTCACGGGACGCCAATTCACCCCTCCACTTT. This encodes CASSRDANSPLHF.

The genes are TRBV19 and TRBJ1-2, with 7 nucleotides matching TRBD1. V lost 5 bases to trimming and J lost 4 bases; unmatched junction nucleotides: 4. CDR1 is LNHDA and CDR2 is SQIVND in the germline V gene (reference sequence). The CDR3 length is 13 residues. Here the CDR3 reads CASSQDRLYGYTF. The CDR3 DNA sequence: TGTGCCAGTAGTCAGGACAGGCTCTATGGCTACACCTTC. Supplemented by reference TRBV19 and TRBJ1-2, the full variable domain reads DGGITQSPKYLFRKEGQNVTLSCEQNLNHDAMYWYRQDPGQGLRLIYYSQIVNDFQKGDIAEGYSVSREKKESFPLTVTSAQKNPTAFYLCASSQDRLYGYTFGSGTRLTVV.

This clone has more than one count but fewer than ten. The rearrangement joins TRBV19 to TRBJ2-7; 8 bases agree with TRBD2. This CDR3 is built from 15 residues. Germline CDR1 is LNHDA and CDR2 is SQIVND (reference sequence). With 5 bases clipped from V and 6 bases from J, the junction kept 12 bases outside the gene matches. As DNA, the CDR3 is TGTGCCAGTAGTTTGAAGAGCGGGGGTTTGCGCGAGCAGTACTTC. Amino acids: CASSLKSGGLREQYF. The full variable domain, completed using reference TRBV19 and TRBJ2-7, is DGGITQSPKYLFRKEGQNVTLSCEQNLNHDAMYWYRQDPGQGLRLIYYSQIVNDFQKGDIAEGYSVSREKKESFPLTVTSAQKNPTAFYLCASSLKSGGLREQYFGPGTRLTVT.

The DNA for the CDR3 is TGTGCCAGCAGGACAGGGGCGCAGGGTCACATTCAGTACTTC. Amino acid sequence: CASRTGAQGHIQYF. The V gene is TRBV6-5, the J gene TRBJ2-4; 8 nucleotides match TRBD1. The germline V gene has CDR1 MNHEY and CDR2 SVGAGI. The CDR3 runs to 14 residues. V trimming: 6 bases; J trimming: 8 bases; junction bases outside the gene matches: 9.

The chain uses TRBV4-2 and TRBJ2-7, with TRBD1 matching over 7 bases. CDR1 and CDR2 from the germline V gene are LGHNA and YNFKEQ. V shed 3 bases, J shed 6 bases, and the junction held 2 bases outside the gene matches. The CDR3 spans 12 residues. CDR3: CASSQNRGEQYF. DNA for the CDR3: TGTGCCAGCAGCCAGAACAGGGGCGAGCAGTACTTC.

This chain links TRBV19 with TRBJ2-7, with D possibly being TRBD2 (5 bases). This CDR3 comprises 13 residues. CDR1 is LNHDA and CDR2 is SQIVND in the germline V gene (reference sequence). V gave up 5 bases and J gave up 6 bases, with 14 bases separating them. The CDR3 protein is CASSGLAWGEQYF. Written as DNA, the CDR3 is TGTGCCAGTAGTGGGCTAGCTTGGGGCGAGCAGTACTTC.

This clone appeared a single time. This sequence joins TRBV5-6 and TRBJ2-6; a weak D match, TRBD1 (5 bases). There are 17 residues in the CDR3. V lost 0 bases, J lost 4 bases, and 14 bases lay in between. CDR1 is SGHDT and CDR2 is YYEEEE in the germline V gene. The CDR3 sequence: CASSLGGSNMGANVLTF. CDR3 in DNA: TGTGCCAGCAGCTTGGGGGGCTCCAATATGGGGGCCAACGTCCTGACTTTC.

The CDR3 DNA follows: TGCGCCAGCAGCTTGCTACAGGGGGGGAACACCGGGGAGCTGTTTTTT. The encoded protein is CASSLLQGGNTGELFF. This chain connects TRBV5-1 to TRBJ2-2; TRBD1 matches 8 bases. The junction had 3 bases not matched to a gene; V was cut back by 1 base and J by 1 base. Germline V CDR1 and CDR2: SGHRS, YFSETQ. This CDR3 spans 16 amino acids.

The chain is built from TRBV9 and TRBJ2-1; TRBD2 is a possible D gene (5 bases). V was pared by 0 bases and J by 7 bases, with 17 bases between. The CDR3 has 16 amino acids. Germline lookup yields CDR1 SGDLS and CDR2 YYNGEE. The CDR3 loop is CASSVGVDWLTNEQFF. CDR3 nucleotide sequence: TGTGCCAGCAGCGTAGGAGTGGACTGGCTGACTAATGAGCAGTTCTTC. Full variable domain (remainder filled in from reference TRBV9 and TRBJ2-1): DSGVTQTPKHLITATGQRVTLRCSPRSGDLSVYWYQQSLDQGLQFLIQYYNGEERAKGNILERFSAQQFPDLHSELNLSSLELGDSALYFCASSVGVDWLTNEQFFGPGTRLTVL.

V usage is TRBV9 and J usage is TRBJ1-4, with no clear D. This CDR3 has 13 amino acids. Germline assignment: CDR1 SGDLS and CDR2 YYNGEE. Between the trimmed V and J ends, which lost 0 bases and 8 bases, there was a span of 8 bases. The CDR3 is CASSVEPGEKLFF. The CDR3 DNA reads as TGTGCCAGCAGCGTAGAACCAGGAGAAAAACTGTTTTTT.

The chain has TRBV7-2 and TRBJ1-1; D uncertain. This CDR3 is built from 14 residues. Trimming took off 8 bases at V and 3 bases at J, with 16 bases between the two ends. Germline lookup yields CDR1 SGHTA and CDR2 FQGNSA. The CDR3 bases are TGTGCCAGCTTAGACCGTGGGCCCTACACTGAAGCTTTCTTT. Encoded protein: CASLDRGPYTEAFF.

V usage is TRBV12-5 and J usage is TRBJ1-1, with 8 bases fitting TRBD1. The CDR3 sequence is 13 residues long. CDR1 is LGHNT, CDR2 FRNRAP, per germline. V lost 2 bases and J lost 12; bases outside the gene matches: 8. This chain's CDR3 is CASGLIDRGGTFF. CDR3 coding DNA: TGTGCTAGTGGTTTGATCGACAGGGGTGGAACTTTCTTT.

This chain links TRBV6-5 with TRBJ2-7; tentatively, D is TRBD1 (6 bases). CDR1 MNHEY and CDR2 SVGAGI come from the germline V gene. The CDR3 runs to 14 residues. V lost 6 bases to trimming and J lost 2 bases, with 14 bases between them. The CDR3 region has the DNA TGTGCCAGCAGCCCCGAAGGACAGCCCTACGAGCAGTACTTC. Translating gives CASSPEGQPYEQYF.

In its sample, this clone was seen once. As DNA, the CDR3 is TGTGCCAGCAGCCCTAGGACAGAAGAGACCCAGTACTTC. Encoded protein: CASSPRTEETQYF. The J gene is TRBJ2-5, the V gene TRBV7-8; weak D call: TRBD1 (6 bases). CDR1 is SGHVS and CDR2 is FQNEAQ in the germline V gene. The CDR3 is 13 residues long. V lost 5 bases to trimming and J lost 3 bases, with 10 bases between them. Drawing the rest from reference TRBV7-8 and TRBJ2-5, the complete variable domain is GAGVSQSPRYKVAKRGQDVALRCDPISGHVSLFWYQQALGQGPEFLTYFQNEAQLDKSGLPSDRFFAERPEGSVSTLKIQRTQQEDSAVYLCASSPRTEETQYFGPGTRLLVL.

The chain employs TRBV5-4 and TRBJ1-1; possibly TRBD1 for D (6 bases). This CDR3 has 15 amino acids. CDR1 and CDR2 (germline): SGHNT, YYREEE (reference sequence). V dropped 4 bases and J dropped 2 bases, with 15 bases sitting between them. CDR3 amino acids: CASSEKTGTNTEAFF. The CDR3 DNA is TGTGCCAGCAGCGAAAAAACAGGGACCAACACTGAAGCTTTCTTT. The full variable domain, in which reference TRBV5-4 and TRBJ1-1 provide the parts outside the CDR3, is ETGVTQSPTHLIKTRGQQVTLRCSSQSGHNTVSWYQQALGQGPQFIFQYYREEENGRGNFPPRFSGLQFPNYSSELNVNALELDDSALYLCASSEKTGTNTEAFFGQGTRLTVV.

This chain connects TRBV5-1 to TRBJ2-7; D is unclear. V lost 3 bases, J lost 3 bases, and 22 bases lay in between. Per the germline V gene, CDR1 is SGHRS and CDR2 is YFSETQ. The CDR3 contains 17 residues. CDR3 coding DNA: TGCGCCAGCAGCTCGGCTGTCGTGGGCCGACTGGGCTACGAGCAGTACTTC. Its protein is CASSSAVVGRLGYEQYF.

The chain recombines TRBV7-3 with TRBJ1-4, with 9 bases identical to TRBD1. CDR1 SGHTA and CDR2 FQGTGA come from the germline V gene. This CDR3 is built from 15 residues. The J segment lost 8 bases and the V segment lost 5 bases, leaving 9 bases of the junction unmatched. The CDR3 here is CASSPTGGRQEKLFF. Written as DNA, the CDR3 is TGTGCCAGCAGCCCGACAGGGGGTAGGCAGGAAAAACTGTTTTTT.

This clone was detected only a few times. Other DNA sequences from this sample encode an identical CDR3 as well. J is TRBJ1-5 and V is TRBV30; no definite D call. The germline CDR1 and CDR2 sequences are GTSNPN and SVGIG (reference sequence). The CDR3 totals 15 residues. V dropped 0 bases and J dropped 4 bases, with 13 bases sitting between them. The CDR3 DNA follows: TGTGCCTGGAGTGTCAGAGGAGGGCTAAATCAGCCCCAGCATTTT. Translated: CAWSVRGGLNQPQHF.

There are a few counts of this clone. The chain combines TRBV7-8 with TRBJ1-3; the D gene is possibly TRBD1 (5 bases). The germline V gene has CDR1 SGHVS and CDR2 FQNEAQ. V lost 1 base to trimming and J lost 1 base, with 11 bases between them. The CDR3 has 16 amino acids. DNA for the CDR3: TGTGCCAGCAGCTTAGGGGACTTCCGATCTGGAAACACCATATATTTT. This sequence encodes CASSLGDFRSGNTIYF.

The chain employs TRBV27 and TRBJ1-5; no clear D. With 3 bases removed from V and 0 bases from J, the gap between germline ends came to 6 bases. Germline CDR1 is MNHEY and CDR2 is SMNVEV (reference sequence). This CDR3 contains 14 residues. The CDR3 DNA reads TGTGCCAGCAGTTTCGGGAATAGCAATCAGCCCCAGCATTTT. Amino acid sequence: CASSFGNSNQPQHF.